This T cell receptor beta chain emerged from a study of blood T cell repertoires in COVID-19. Study-wide background: The origin of the acute and convalescent COVID-19 samples was the United States, Italy and Spain. The analysed material was cDNA or gDNA that came from T cells, B-cell-depleted T cells, or PBMCs.

Per the germline V gene, CDR1 is ENHRY and CDR2 is SYGVKD. This CDR3 comprises 14 residues. V shed 6 bases, J shed 4 bases, and the junction held 5 bases outside the gene matches. The protocol was immunoSEQ multiplex PCR, while the TCRdb copy is restricted to in-frame clones and leaves out a portion. The sample lists a few hundred thousand clones; approximately 87% were seen once. The cohort comprised adults aged 18 to 89 years residing in 20 to 30 US areas. Assignment of participants to cohorts was predicated upon participant-reported clinical history. The TCR comes from a woman in her fifties or sixties who had recovered from COVID-19. The genes are TRBV10-3 and TRBJ1-5, with 8 bases matching TRBD1. The material sequenced was PBMCs or T cells enriched from blood (not recorded which). CDR3 amino acids: CAISGQGQNQPQHF. The CDR3 DNA follows: TGTGCCATCAGCGGACAGGGCCAGAATCAGCCCCAGCATTTT.